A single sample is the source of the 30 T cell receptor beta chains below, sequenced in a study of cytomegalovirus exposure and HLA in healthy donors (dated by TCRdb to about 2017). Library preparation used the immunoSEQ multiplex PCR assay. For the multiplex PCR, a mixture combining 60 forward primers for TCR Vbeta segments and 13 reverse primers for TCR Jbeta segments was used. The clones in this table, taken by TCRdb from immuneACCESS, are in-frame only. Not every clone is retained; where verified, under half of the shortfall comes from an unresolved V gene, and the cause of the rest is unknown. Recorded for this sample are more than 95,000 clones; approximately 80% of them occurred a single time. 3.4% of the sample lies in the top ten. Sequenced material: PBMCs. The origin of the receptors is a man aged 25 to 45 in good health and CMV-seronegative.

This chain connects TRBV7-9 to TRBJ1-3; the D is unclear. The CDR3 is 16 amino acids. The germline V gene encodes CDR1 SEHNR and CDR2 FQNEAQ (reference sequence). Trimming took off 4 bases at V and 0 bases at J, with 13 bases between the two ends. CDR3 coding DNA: TGTGCCAGCAGCTCCACTACGACCGCCTCTGGAAACACCATATATTTT. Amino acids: CASSSTTTASGNTIYF.

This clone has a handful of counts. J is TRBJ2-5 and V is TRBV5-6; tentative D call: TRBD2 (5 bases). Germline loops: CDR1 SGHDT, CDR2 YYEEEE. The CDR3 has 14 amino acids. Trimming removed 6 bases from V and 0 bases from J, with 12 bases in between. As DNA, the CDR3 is TGTGCCAGCACTAGGAGCGGTTACCAAGAGACCCAGTACTTC. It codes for CASTRSGYQETQYF.

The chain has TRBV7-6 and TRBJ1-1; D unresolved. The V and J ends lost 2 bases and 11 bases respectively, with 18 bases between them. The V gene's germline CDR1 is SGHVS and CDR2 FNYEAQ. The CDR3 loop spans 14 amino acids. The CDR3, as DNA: TGTGCCAGCAGCTTATCTCAAGCGTCCCCGACGGCTTTCTTT. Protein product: CASSLSQASPTAFF.

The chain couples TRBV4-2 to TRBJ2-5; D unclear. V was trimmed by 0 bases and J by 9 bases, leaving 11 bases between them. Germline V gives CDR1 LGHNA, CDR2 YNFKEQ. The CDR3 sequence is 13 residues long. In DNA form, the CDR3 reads TGTGCCAGCAGCCAAGAATCGACTGAGGCCCAGTACTTC. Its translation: CASSQESTEAQYF.

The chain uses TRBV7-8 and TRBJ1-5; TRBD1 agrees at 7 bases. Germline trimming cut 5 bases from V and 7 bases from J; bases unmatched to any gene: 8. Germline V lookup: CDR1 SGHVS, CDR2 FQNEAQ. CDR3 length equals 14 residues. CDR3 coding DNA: TGTGCCAGCAGCGTAACAGGGGCTTGGCAGCCCCAGCATTTT. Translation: CASSVTGAWQPQHF.

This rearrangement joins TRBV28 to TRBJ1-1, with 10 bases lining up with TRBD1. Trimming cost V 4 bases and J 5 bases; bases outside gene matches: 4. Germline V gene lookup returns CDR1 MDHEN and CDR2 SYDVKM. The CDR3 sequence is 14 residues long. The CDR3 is CASSSDRGRTEAFF. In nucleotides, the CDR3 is TGTGCCAGCAGTTCTGACAGGGGGCGGACTGAAGCTTTCTTT. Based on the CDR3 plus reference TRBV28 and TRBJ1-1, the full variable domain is DVKVTQSSRYLVKRTGEKVFLECVQDMDHENMFWYRQDPGLGLRLIYFSYDVKMKEKGDIPEGYSVSREKKERFSLILESASTNQTSMYLCASSSDRGRTEAFFGQGTRLTVV.

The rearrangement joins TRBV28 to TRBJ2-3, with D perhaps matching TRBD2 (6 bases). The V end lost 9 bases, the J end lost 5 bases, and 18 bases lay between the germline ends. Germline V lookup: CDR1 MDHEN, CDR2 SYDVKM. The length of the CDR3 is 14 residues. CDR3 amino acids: CASRLGGTRDTQYF. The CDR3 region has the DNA TGTGCCAGTAGACTGGGCGGGACCCGAGATACGCAGTATTTT.

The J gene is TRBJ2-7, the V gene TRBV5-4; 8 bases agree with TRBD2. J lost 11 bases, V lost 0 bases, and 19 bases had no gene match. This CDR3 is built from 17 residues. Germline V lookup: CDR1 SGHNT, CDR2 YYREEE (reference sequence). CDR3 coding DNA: TGTGCCAGCAGCTTGGGACCTTCACCGGGACTAGGAGGGTGGGAGTACTTC. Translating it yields CASSLGPSPGLGGWEYF.

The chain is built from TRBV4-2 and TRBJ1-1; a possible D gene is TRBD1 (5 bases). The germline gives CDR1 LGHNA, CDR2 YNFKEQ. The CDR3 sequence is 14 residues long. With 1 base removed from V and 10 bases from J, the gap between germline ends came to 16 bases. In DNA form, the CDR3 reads TGTGCCAGCAGCCAAGCAGGGAGGCAGGGTACAGCTTTCTTT. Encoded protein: CASSQAGRQGTAFF.

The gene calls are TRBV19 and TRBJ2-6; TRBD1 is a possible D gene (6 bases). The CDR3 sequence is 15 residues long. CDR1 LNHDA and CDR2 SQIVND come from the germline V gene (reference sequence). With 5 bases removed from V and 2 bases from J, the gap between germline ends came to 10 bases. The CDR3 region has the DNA TGTGCCAGTAGTGGAACAGGGCCTGGGGCCAACGTCCTGACTTTC. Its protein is CASSGTGPGANVLTF.

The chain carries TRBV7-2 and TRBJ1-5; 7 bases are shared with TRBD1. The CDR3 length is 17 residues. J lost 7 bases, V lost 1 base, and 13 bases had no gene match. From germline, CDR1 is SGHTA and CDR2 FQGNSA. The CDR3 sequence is CASSLEEGALKRQPQHF. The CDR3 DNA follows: TGTGCCAGCAGCTTAGAGGAGGGGGCTCTTAAGAGGCAGCCCCAGCATTTT.

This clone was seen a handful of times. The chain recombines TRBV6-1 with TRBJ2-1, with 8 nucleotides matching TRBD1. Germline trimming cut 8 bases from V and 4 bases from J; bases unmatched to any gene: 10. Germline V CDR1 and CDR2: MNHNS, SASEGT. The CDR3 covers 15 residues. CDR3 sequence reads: CASRQGTVAYNEQFF. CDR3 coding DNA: TGTGCCAGCCGACAGGGGACGGTCGCGTACAATGAGCAGTTCTTC.

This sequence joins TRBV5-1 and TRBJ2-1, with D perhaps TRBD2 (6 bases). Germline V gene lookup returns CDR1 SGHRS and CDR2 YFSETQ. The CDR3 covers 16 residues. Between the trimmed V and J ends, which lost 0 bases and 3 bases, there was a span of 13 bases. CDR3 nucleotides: TGCGCCAGCAGCTTGGCCTGGCGGGATCTCTACAATGAGCAGTTCTTC. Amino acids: CASSLAWRDLYNEQFF.

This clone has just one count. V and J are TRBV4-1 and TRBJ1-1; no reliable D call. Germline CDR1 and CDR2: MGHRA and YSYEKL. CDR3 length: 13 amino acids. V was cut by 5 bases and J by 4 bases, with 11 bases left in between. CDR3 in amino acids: CASSKPGFTEAFF. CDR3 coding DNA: TGCGCCAGCAGCAAACCGGGATTCACTGAAGCTTTCTTT.

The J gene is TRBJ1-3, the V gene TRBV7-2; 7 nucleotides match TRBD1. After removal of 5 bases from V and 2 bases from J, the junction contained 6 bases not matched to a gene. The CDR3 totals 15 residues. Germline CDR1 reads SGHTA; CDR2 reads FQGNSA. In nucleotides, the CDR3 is TGTGCCAGCAGCCGGACAGGAGTGACTGGAAACACCATATATTTT. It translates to CASSRTGVTGNTIYF.

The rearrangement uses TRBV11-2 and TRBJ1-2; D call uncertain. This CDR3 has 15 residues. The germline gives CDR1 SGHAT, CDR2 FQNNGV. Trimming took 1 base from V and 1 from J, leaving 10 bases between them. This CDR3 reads CASSLGPDYNYGYTF. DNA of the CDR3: TGTGCCAGCAGCTTAGGTCCGGACTATAACTATGGCTACACCTTC.

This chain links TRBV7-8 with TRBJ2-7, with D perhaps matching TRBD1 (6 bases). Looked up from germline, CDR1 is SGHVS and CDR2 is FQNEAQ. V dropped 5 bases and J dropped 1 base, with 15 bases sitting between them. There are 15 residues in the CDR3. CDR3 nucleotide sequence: TGTGCCAGCAGCCCAAACCGGGACACTTCCTACGAGCAGTACTTC. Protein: CASSPNRDTSYEQYF.

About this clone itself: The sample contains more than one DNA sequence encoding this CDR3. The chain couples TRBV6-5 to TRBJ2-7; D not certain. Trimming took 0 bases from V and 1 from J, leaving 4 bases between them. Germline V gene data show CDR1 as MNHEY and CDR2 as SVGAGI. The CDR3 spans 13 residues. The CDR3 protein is CASSYSRSYEQYF. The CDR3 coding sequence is TGTGCCAGCAGTTACTCGAGGTCCTACGAGCAGTACTTC.

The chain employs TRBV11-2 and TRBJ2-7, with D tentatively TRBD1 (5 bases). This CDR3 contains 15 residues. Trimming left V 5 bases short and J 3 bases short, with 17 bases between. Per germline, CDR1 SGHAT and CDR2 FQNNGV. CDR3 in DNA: TGTGCCAGCAGCCTAGGGTTAGGGGCAGACTACGAGCAGTACTTC. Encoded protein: CASSLGLGADYEQYF.

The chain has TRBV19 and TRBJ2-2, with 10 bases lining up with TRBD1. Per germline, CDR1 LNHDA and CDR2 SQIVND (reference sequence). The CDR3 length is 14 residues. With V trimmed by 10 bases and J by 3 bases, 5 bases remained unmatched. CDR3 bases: TGTGCCACCCTGGACAGGGGGGACACCGGGGAGCTGTTTTTT. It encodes CATLDRGDTGELFF.

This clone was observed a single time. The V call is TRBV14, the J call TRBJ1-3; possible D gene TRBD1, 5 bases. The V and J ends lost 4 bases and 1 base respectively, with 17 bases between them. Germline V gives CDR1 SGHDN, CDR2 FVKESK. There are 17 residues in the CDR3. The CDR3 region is CASSLSGAGFSGNTIYF. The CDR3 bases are TGTGCCAGCAGCCTCTCTGGTGCAGGGTTTTCTGGAAACACCATATATTTT. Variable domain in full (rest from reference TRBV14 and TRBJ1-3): EAGVTQFPSHSVIEKGQTVTLRCDPISGHDNLYWYRRVMGKEIKFLLHFVKESKQDESGMPNNRFLAERTGGTYSTLKVQPAELEDSGVYFCASSLSGAGFSGNTIYFGEGSWLTVV.

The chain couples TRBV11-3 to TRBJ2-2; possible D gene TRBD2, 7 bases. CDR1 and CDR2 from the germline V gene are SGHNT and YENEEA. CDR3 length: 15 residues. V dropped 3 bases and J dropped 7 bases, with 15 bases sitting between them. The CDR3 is CASSFYRGGVGELFF. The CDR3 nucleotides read TGTGCCAGCAGCTTTTATAGGGGGGGCGTCGGGGAGCTGTTTTTT.

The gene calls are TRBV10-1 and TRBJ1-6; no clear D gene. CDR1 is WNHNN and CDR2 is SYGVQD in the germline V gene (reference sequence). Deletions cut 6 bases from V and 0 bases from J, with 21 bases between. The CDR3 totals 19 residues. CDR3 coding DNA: TGCGCCAGCAGGATCAAAATTGACCCGTCGGGCTCCTATAATTCACCCCTCCACTTT. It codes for CASRIKIDPSGSYNSPLHF.

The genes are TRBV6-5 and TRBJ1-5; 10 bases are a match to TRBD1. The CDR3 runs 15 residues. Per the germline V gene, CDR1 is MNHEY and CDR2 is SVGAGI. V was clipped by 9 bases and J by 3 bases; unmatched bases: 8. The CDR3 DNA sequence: TGTGCCAGTGGATCGACAGGGGGCGCCAATCAGCCCCAGCATTTT. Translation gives CASGSTGGANQPQHF.

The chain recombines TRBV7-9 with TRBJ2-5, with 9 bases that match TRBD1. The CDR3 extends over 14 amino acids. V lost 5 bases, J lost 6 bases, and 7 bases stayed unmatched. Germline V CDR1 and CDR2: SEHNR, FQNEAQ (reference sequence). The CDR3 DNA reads TGTGCCAGCAGCGCCCAAGGGACAGGGAAGACCCAGTACTTC. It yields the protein CASSAQGTGKTQYF.

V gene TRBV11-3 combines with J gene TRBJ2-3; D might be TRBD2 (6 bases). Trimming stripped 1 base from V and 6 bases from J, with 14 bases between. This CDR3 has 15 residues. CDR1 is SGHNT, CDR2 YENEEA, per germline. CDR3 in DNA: TGTGCCAGCAGCTTAGGCACCGGGGGACCGGATACGCAGTATTTT. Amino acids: CASSLGTGGPDTQYF.

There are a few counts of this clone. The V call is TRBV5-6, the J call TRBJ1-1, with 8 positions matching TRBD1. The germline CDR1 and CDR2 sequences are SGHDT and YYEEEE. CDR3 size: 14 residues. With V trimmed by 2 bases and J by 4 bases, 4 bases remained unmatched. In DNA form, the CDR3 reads TGTGCCAGCAGCTTCGGGACAGGATCCACTGAAGCTTTCTTT. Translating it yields CASSFGTGSTEAFF.

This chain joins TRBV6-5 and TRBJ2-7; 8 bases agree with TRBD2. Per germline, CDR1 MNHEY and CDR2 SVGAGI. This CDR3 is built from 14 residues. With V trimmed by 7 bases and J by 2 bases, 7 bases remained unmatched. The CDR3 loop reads CASTRIAGPYEQYF. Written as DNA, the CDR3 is TGTGCCAGCACCCGTATAGCGGGGCCCTACGAGCAGTACTTC.

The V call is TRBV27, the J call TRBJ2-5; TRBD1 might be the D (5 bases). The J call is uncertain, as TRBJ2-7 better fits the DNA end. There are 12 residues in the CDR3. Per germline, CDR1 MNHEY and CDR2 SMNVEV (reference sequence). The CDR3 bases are TGTGCCAGCAGGCAGGGTCCCTACGAGCAGTACTTC. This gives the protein CASRQGPYEQYF.

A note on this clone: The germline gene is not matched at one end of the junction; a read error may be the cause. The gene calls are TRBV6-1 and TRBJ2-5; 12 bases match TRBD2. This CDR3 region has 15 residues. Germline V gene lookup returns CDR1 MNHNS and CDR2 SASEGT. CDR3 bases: TGTGCCAGCAGTGAACTAGCGGGGGGGCAAGAGGCCCAGTACTTC. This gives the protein CASSELAGGQEAQYF.